This passage covers 16 T cell receptor beta chains from one sample sequenced in a study of T cells in Graves' hyperthyroidism and ophthalmopathy. RNA transcripts provided the source from which TCR beta CDR3 regions were amplified. HTBI primers were the set used in a first-round RT-PCR of the TCR CDR3. TCRdb passed the multiplex PCR reads through MiXCR, listing each CDR3 protein once. The repertoire has nearly 750,000 distinct CDR3 sequences, roughly 32% of them found once; the top ten carry around 30%. Sequences were obtained from blood. The receptors were gathered from a middle-aged woman with Graves' hyperthyroidism.

This clonotype was seen a few times. The chain employs TRBV30 and TRBJ2-5; no firm D call. Germline values: CDR1 GTSNPN, CDR2 SVGIG (reference sequence). V dropped 3 bases and J dropped 4 bases, with 6 bases sitting between them. This CDR3 is 11 amino acids long. CDR3 bases: TGTGCCTGGAGCAGTTCAGAGACCCAGTACTTC. Residues: CAWSSSETQYF. Looking up the rest from reference TRBV30 and TRBJ2-5 gives the full variable domain: SQTIHQWPATLVQPVGSPLSLECTVEGTSNPNLYWYRQAAGRGLQLLFYSVGIGQISSEVPQNLSASRPQDRQFILSSKKLLLSDSGFYLCAWSSSETQYFGPGTRLLVL.

This clonotype was recorded many times. The gene calls are TRBV27 and TRBJ2-7, with TRBD2 matching over 8 bases. The CDR3 totals 14 residues. Germline V gene lookup returns CDR1 MNHEY and CDR2 SMNVEV (reference sequence). V shed 6 bases, J shed 3 bases, and the junction held 7 bases outside the gene matches. CDR3 nucleotide sequence: TGTGCCAGCAGACCTAGCGGGCCAAACTACGAGCAGTACTTC. Translation: CASRPSGPNYEQYF.

This clonotype has more than one count but fewer than ten. The genes are TRBV29-1 and TRBJ2-5; no clear D gene. Germline V gene lookup returns CDR1 SQVTM and CDR2 ANQGSEA. The CDR3 extends over 13 amino acids. Trimming left V 2 bases short and J 2 bases short, with 9 bases between. CDR3 residues: CSVEQQIQETQYF. CDR3 bases: TGCAGCGTTGAACAGCAGATACAAGAGACCCAGTACTTC.

The rearrangement links TRBV19 to TRBJ1-2; a possible D gene is TRBD1 (6 bases). V was trimmed by 4 bases and J by 4 bases, leaving 16 bases between them. CDR3 length equals 15 residues. Looked up from germline, CDR1 is LNHDA and CDR2 is SQIVND (reference sequence). The CDR3 loop reads CASSTNREVGYGYTF. The CDR3 nucleotides read TGTGCCAGTAGTACGAACAGGGAAGTGGGCTATGGCTACACCTTC. The full variable domain, completed using reference TRBV19 and TRBJ1-2, is DGGITQSPKYLFRKEGQNVTLSCEQNLNHDAMYWYRQDPGQGLRLIYYSQIVNDFQKGDIAEGYSVSREKKESFPLTVTSAQKNPTAFYLCASSTNREVGYGYTFGSGTRLTVV.

This clonotype came up a few times. The chain links TRBV5-8 to TRBJ2-2; D is perhaps TRBD1 (5 bases). The CDR3 is 15 residues long. CDR1 and CDR2 from the germline V gene are SGHTS and YDEGEE. V lost 9 bases and J lost 6, with 21 bases in between. The CDR3 DNA follows: TGTGCCAACAGTATGACCCCGACAGTCGCCGGGGAGCTGTTTTTT. Translating gives CANSMTPTVAGELFF. Full variable domain (rest looked up from reference TRBV5-8 and TRBJ2-2): EAGVTQSPTHLIKTRGQQATLRCSPISGHTSVYWYQQALGLGLQFLLWYDEGEERNRGNFPPRFSGRQFPNYSSELNVNALELEDSALYLCANSMTPTVAGELFFGEGSRLTVL.

This chain uses TRBV6-5 with TRBJ1-5; 8 bases map to TRBD1. This CDR3 comprises 14 residues. Germline CDR1 reads MNHEY; CDR2 reads SVGAGI. J gave up 8 bases and V 4 bases, and 7 bases lay outside the gene matches. This chain's CDR3 is CASSSDRDEKPQHF. The DNA for the CDR3 is TGTGCCAGCAGTTCGGACAGGGACGAGAAGCCCCAGCATTTT.

The CDR3 DNA reads as TGCGCCAGCAGCTACCAAGCGGGACAGGGGGAGGCCCAGTACTTC. Encoded protein: CASSYQAGQGEAQYF. The chain uses TRBV5-1 and TRBJ2-5, with 11 bases fitting TRBD1. Germline loops: CDR1 SGHRS, CDR2 YFSETQ. Trimming took 3 bases from V and 9 from J; bases not matched to a gene: 10. This CDR3 region has 15 residues.

The gene calls are TRBV2 and TRBJ2-1; TRBD1 matches 8 bases. CDR3 length equals 14 residues. The germline gives CDR1 SNHLY, CDR2 FYNNEI. The ends lost 8 bases at V and 9 bases at J; junction bases unmatched: 12. This CDR3 is CASATRDRLIEQFF. The CDR3 DNA follows: TGTGCCAGCGCTACCCGGGACAGGTTAATTGAGCAGTTCTTC. Full variable domain (outside the CDR3, taken from reference TRBV2 and TRBJ2-1): EPEVTQTPSHQVTQMGQEVILRCVPISNHLYFYWYRQILGQKVEFLVSFYNNEISEKSEIFDDQFSVERPDGSNFTLKIRSTKLEDSAMYFCASATRDRLIEQFFGPGTRLTVL.

This clonotype was detected many times. The genes are TRBV6-4 and TRBJ1-6; D unresolved. The length of the CDR3 is 14 residues. V lost 0 bases to trimming and J lost 12 bases, with 12 bases between them. The V gene's germline CDR1 is MRHNA and CDR2 SNTAGT. CDR3 nucleotides: TGTGCCAGCAGTGACTCGTTCCAGAGGGAACCCCTCCACTTT. Translating it yields CASSDSFQREPLHF.

The chain recombines TRBV6-5 with TRBJ1-2; D may be TRBD1 (6 bases). The CDR3 spans 11 residues. CDR1 and CDR2 from the germline V gene are MNHEY and SVGAGI. V lost 2 bases and J 12 bases, leaving 10 bases between the germline ends. The CDR3 DNA sequence: TGTGCCAGCAGTTACCGGGGGGGCGACACCTTC. It codes for CASSYRGGDTF.

The chain links TRBV7-8 to TRBJ1-6; 8 positions agree with TRBD1. After removal of 1 base from V and 11 bases from J, the junction contained 7 bases not matched to a gene. The germline V gene encodes CDR1 SGHVS and CDR2 FQNEAQ. This CDR3 has 15 residues. The CDR3 sequence: CASSLVGQGAPPLHF. DNA of the CDR3: TGTGCCAGCAGCTTAGTTGGACAGGGTGCACCACCCCTCCACTTT. Complete variable domain (other parts from reference TRBV7-8 and TRBJ1-6): GAGVSQSPRYKVAKRGQDVALRCDPISGHVSLFWYQQALGQGPEFLTYFQNEAQLDKSGLPSDRFFAERPEGSVSTLKIQRTQQEDSAVYLCASSLVGQGAPPLHFGNGTRLTVT.

Comments on this clonotype: One base away lies a much larger clone, so this may be a sequencing read error. The V and J genes are TRBV25-1 and TRBJ1-6; D remains ambiguous. CDR1 and CDR2 from the germline V gene are MGHDK and SYGVNS. The CDR3 has 15 residues. CDR3 sequence (DNA): TGTGCCAGCAGCCCAGACGGGTATTTGGCTTCACCCCTCCGCTTT. This codes for CASSPDGYLASPLRF.

This clonotype was recorded at least ten times. This chain connects TRBV5-5 to TRBJ2-2; TRBD1 is a possible D gene (6 bases). The CDR3 is made up of 16 amino acids. Deletions cut 0 bases from V and 7 bases from J, with 16 bases between. Germline assignment: CDR1 SGHKS and CDR2 YYEKEE (reference sequence). The CDR3 protein is CASSLAGQPNGGELFF. CDR3 nucleotides: TGTGCCAGCAGCTTGGCTGGACAGCCCAACGGCGGGGAGCTGTTTTTT.

This clonotype was picked up many times. CDR3: CASSEQGFVYEQYF. The CDR3 bases are TGTGCCAGCAGTGAACAGGGTTTTGTCTACGAGCAGTACTTC. The genes are TRBV2 and TRBJ2-7, with a tentative D call TRBD1 (5 bases). The germline V gene has CDR1 SNHLY and CDR2 FYNNEI. The CDR3 sequence is 14 residues long. Trimming shortened V by 2 bases and J by 3 bases, and 11 bases separated the two germline ends.

With respect to this clonotype: With a much larger clone just one base away, this may be a read error. The genes are TRBV14 and TRBJ2-7; TRBD2 might be the D (6 bases). This CDR3 spans 14 amino acids. V was cut by 8 bases and J by 6 bases, with 20 bases left in between. In germline, CDR1 is SGHDN, CDR2 FVKESK. CDR3 protein: CASCTSRRAPEQYF. The DNA for the CDR3 is TGTGCCAGCTGCACAAGTCGGAGGGCCCCCGAGCAGTACTTC.

A word on this clonotype: One end of the junction is discordant with germline, which a read error may explain. This chain joins TRBV20-1 and TRBJ1-1; D ambiguous. Per germline, CDR1 DFQATT and CDR2 SNEGSKA (reference sequence). This CDR3 spans 14 amino acids. Here the CDR3 reads CSARDYRANTEAFF. The CDR3 bases are TGCAGTGCTAGAGATTACAGAGCTAACACTGAAGCCTTCTTT.